These T cell receptor beta chains were read from a single sample in a study of OX40 agonist ivuxolimab in advanced cancers. Clones were sequenced by immunoSEQ multiplex PCR, and TCRdb holds only the in-frame ones, with some missing. The repertoire holds about 50,000 clones, with around nine tenths as singletons. Material: CD4+ or CD8+ T cells sorted from blood, obtained in a trial of the OX40 agonist ivuxolimab. The receptor set was obtained from an adult with an advanced solid tumor such as melanoma, head and neck, liver or kidney cancer. The CDR3 runs from the conserved cysteine through the conserved F or W. The D gene is left open where the match is weak. Some rows mark clone size as missing; the rest say once, few, many or name a class of expanded clone.

CDR3 DNA,CDR3 protein,J gene,V gene,clone size,D gene
TGTGCCAGCAGTAGCAGGAGCAATCAGCCCCAGCATTTT,CASSSRSNQPQHF,TRBJ1-5,TRBV6-5,once,-
TGTGCCAGCAGTGAGGGAACCTCGCCCCAGCATTTT,CASSEGTSPQHF,TRBJ1-5,TRBV6-1,-,-
TGTGCCAGCAGTTACCTCGGGGGTGGCAATGAGCAGTTCTTC,CASSYLGGGNEQFF,TRBJ2-1,TRBV6-6,-,-
TGTGCCAGCAGTTACGAAGGGGGCTCAGCTTTCTTT,CASSYEGGSAFF,TRBJ1-1,TRBV6-6,-,TRBD1
TGTGCCAGTAGCACTAGCGGGATCCCAGATACGCAGTATTTT,CASSTSGIPDTQYF,TRBJ2-3,TRBV19,-,TRBD2
TGTGCCAGCAGCCCCACCGTTGGTTCCAGGGGGCCCCAGCATTTT,CASSPTVGSRGPQHF,TRBJ1-5,TRBV6-5,few,-
TGTGCCTGGAGAAGTGGGGGTTCGTTTTATGGCTACACCTTC,CAWRSGGSFYGYTF,TRBJ1-2,TRBV30,-,-
TGTGCCAGTAGTACCCGGGACAGGGGAAACACCATATATTTT,CASSTRDRGNTIYF,TRBJ1-3,TRBV19,-,TRBD1
TGTGCCACCAGCAGAGGAGGGGATACGCAGTATTTT,CATSRGGDTQYF,TRBJ2-3,TRBV15,-,-
TGTGCCAGCAGTCCATCGGGGCTTTCTGGGGCCAACGTCCTGACTTTC,CASSPSGLSGANVLTF,TRBJ2-6,TRBV7-9,-,-
TGTGCCAGCAGTACAGGACAGGGGGCGTTTGGCTACACCTTC,CASSTGQGAFGYTF,TRBJ1-2,TRBV6-5,-,TRBD1
TGTGCCAGCAGTGAATCCGGGCCGCAGCATTTT,CASSESGPQHF,TRBJ1-5,TRBV2,few,-
TGTGCCAGCAGTCACTACAGGGAACACGAGCAGTACTTC,CASSHYREHEQYF,TRBJ2-7,TRBV6-4,-,-
TGTGCCAGCAGCGCCTCACAGGGTACAATGGGAAACACCATATATTTT,CASSASQGTMGNTIYF,TRBJ1-3,TRBV9,-,-
TGTGCCAGCAGCCCTGGGACGAACTATGGCTACACCTTC,CASSPGTNYGYTF,TRBJ1-2,TRBV7-2,few,-
TGTGCCAGCAGTTGGACTAGTTTGGTTGAGCAGTTCTTC,CASSWTSLVEQFF,TRBJ2-1,TRBV6-5,-,TRBD2
TGCGCCAGCAGGAGACTAGCCGATCAAACCGTCTACGAGCAGTACTTC,CASRRLADQTVYEQYF,TRBJ2-7,TRBV5-1,-,TRBD2
TGTGCCAGCAGTGCACTAGCGGGAGCCCGGGGCACAGATACGCAGTATTTT,CASSALAGARGTDTQYF,TRBJ2-3,TRBV6-4,-,TRBD2
TGCGCCAGCAGCGCCTCCGGGACAGTGGATGAAAAACTGTTTTTT,CASSASGTVDEKLFF,TRBJ1-4,TRBV5-1,once,TRBD1
TGTGCCAGCAGTAGATCTTGGGTCTCTGGAAACACCATATATTTT,CASSRSWVSGNTIYF,TRBJ1-3,TRBV6-5,-,-
TGTGCCAGCAGTTTATACAGACCCACCGGGGAGCTGTTTTTT,CASSLYRPTGELFF,TRBJ2-2,TRBV27,-,-
TGTGCCAGCAGTTACTCGAATACAGGGTTGGAGCAGTACTTC,CASSYSNTGLEQYF,TRBJ2-7,TRBV6-5,-,-
TGTGCCAGCAGCCAAGAAGTATATAGCAATCAGCCCCAGCATTTT,CASSQEVYSNQPQHF,TRBJ1-5,TRBV4-2,-,-
TGCAGCGTTGAAGATCCGTGGGCAGATACGCAGTATTTT,CSVEDPWADTQYF,TRBJ2-3,TRBV29-1,-,-
TGTGCCTGGGACAGGGATAACACTGAAGCTTTCTTT,CAWDRDNTEAFF,TRBJ1-1,TRBV30,-,TRBD1
TGCGCCAGCCGGGGGGCGTTCGCCGACTCCTACGAGCAGTACTTC,CASRGAFADSYEQYF,TRBJ2-7,TRBV5-1,-,-
TGTGCCAGCAGCCACCTAGTGGCAGGGAAGACTGAAGCTTTCTTT,CASSHLVAGKTEAFF,TRBJ1-1,TRBV6-6,once,-
TGTGCCTGGAGTGGAACATTGAGAACTGAAGCTTTCTTT,CAWSGTLRTEAFF,TRBJ1-1,TRBV30,-,-
TGTGCCAGCAGCTTAGTCGTGCCCGGGACAGGAATTAGGGAGCTGTTTTTT,CASSLVVPGTGIRELFF,TRBJ2-2,TRBV11-2,-,TRBD1